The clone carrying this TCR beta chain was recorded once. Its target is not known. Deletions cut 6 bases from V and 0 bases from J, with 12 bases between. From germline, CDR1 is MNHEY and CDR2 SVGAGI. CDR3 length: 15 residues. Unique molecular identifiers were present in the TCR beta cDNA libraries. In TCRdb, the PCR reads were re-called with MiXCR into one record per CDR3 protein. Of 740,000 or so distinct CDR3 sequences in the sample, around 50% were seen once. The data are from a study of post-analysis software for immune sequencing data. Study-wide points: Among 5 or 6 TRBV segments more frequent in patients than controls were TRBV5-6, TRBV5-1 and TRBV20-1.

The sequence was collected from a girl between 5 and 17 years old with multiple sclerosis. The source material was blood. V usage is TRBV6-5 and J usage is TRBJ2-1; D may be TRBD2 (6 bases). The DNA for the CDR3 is TGTGCCAGCAGCCGGGAGCTAGGCTCCTACAATGAGCAGTTCTTC. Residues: CASSRELGSYNEQFF.